This T cell receptor beta chain was sequenced for a study of blood T cells in healthy people across ages. Using a J-beta primer mix together with a sample-barcoded 5' primer, a second PCR was run for roughly 6 to 12 cycles. TCRdb reprocessed the 5' RACE reads via MiXCR and lists one record per CDR3 protein. The repertoire consists of about 1.5 million distinct CDR3 sequences, with under 55% occurring once and the leading ten covering more than 4%. General study points: TCR beta diversity per million T cells fell roughly linearly with age. Aged donors had fewer naive CD4+ cells and lower diversity than long-lived donors.

In its sample, this clonotype was seen a few times. Its specificity is unknown. The receptor comes from a woman aged 18 to 35 in good health. Sequenced sample: blood.

The CDR3 region has the DNA TGTGCCAGCAGTTCGTCCGGACAGACACAATCTAAAAACTACGAGCAGTACTTC. Its protein is CASSSSGQTQSKNYEQYF. J is TRBJ2-7 and V is TRBV12-3 or TRBV12-4; tentative D call: TRBD1 (6 bases). The germline V and J ends were trimmed by 4 bases and 3 bases, with 25 bases remaining between them. The CDR3 has 18 residues.